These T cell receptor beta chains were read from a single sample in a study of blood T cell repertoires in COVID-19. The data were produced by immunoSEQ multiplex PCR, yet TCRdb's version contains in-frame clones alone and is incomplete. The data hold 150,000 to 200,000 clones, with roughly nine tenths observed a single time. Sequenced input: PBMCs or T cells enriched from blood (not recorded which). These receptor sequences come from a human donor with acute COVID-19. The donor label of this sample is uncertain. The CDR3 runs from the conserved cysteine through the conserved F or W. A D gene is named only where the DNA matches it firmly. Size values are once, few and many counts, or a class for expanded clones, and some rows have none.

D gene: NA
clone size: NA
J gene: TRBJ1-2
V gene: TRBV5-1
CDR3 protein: CASSLEAGNYGYTF
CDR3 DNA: TGCGCCAGCAGCTTGGAAGCAGGGAACTATGGCTACACCTTC

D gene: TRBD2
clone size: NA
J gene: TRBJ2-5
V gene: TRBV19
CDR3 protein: CASSALAEETQYF
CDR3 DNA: TGTGCCAGTAGTGCACTAGCGGAAGAGACCCAGTACTTC

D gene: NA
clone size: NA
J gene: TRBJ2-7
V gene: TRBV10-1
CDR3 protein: CASLWSPLYEQYF
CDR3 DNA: TGCGCCAGCCTATGGTCCCCTCTCTACGAGCAGTACTTC

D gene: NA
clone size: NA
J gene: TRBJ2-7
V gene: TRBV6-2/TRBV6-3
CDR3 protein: CASSYSRGSSYEQYF
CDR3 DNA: TGTGCCAGCAGTTATTCGAGGGGGAGCTCCTACGAGCAGTACTTC

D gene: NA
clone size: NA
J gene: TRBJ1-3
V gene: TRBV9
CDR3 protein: CASSPGGGAGNTIYF
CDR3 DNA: TGTGCCAGCAGCCCAGGAGGGGGGGCTGGAAACACCATATATTTT

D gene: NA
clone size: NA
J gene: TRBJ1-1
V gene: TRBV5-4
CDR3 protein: CASSLDRESTQAFF
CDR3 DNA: TGTGCCAGCAGCTTAGATAGGGAGAGTACTCAAGCTTTCTTT

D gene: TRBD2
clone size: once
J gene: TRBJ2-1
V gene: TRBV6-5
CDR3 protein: CASSYLAGGRNEQFF
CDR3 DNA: TGTGCCAGCAGTTACCTAGCGGGGGGGAGGAATGAGCAGTTCTTC

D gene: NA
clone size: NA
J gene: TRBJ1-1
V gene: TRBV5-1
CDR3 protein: CASSLETGRTEAFF
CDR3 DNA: TGCGCCAGCAGCTTGGAGACGGGGAGAACTGAAGCTTTCTTT

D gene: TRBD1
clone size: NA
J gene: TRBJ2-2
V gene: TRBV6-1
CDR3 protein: CASREGTGNTGELFF
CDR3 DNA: TGTGCCAGCAGAGAAGGGACAGGGAACACCGGGGAGCTGTTTTTT

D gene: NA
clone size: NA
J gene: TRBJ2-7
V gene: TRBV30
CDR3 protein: CAWSSGLPGDEQYF
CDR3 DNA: TGTGCCTGGAGTTCGGGGCTCCCGGGGGACGAGCAGTACTTC

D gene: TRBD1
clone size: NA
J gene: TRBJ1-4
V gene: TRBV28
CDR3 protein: CASSGQGLTVKLFF
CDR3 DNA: TGTGCCAGCAGTGGACAGGGGCTGACGGTGAAACTGTTTTTT

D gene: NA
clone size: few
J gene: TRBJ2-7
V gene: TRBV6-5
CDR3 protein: CATSKGRGYEQYF
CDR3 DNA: TGTGCCACCTCAAAGGGGAGGGGGTACGAGCAGTACTTC

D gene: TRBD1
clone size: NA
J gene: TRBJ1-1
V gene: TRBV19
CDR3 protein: CASSTLLGQEMTEAFF
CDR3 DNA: TGTGCCAGTAGTACCCTTCTTGGACAGGAAATGACTGAAGCTTTCTTT

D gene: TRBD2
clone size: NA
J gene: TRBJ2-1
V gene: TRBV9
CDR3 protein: CASSSTSGRASYNEQFF
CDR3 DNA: TGTGCCAGCAGCTCCACCTCGGGGAGGGCGAGCTACAATGAGCAGTTCTTC

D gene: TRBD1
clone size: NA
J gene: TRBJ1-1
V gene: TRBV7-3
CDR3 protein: CASKDRTGTNTEAFF
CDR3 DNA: TGTGCCAGCAAGGACAGGACGGGGACGAACACTGAAGCTTTCTTT

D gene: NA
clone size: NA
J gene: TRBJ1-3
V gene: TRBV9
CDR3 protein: CASSVNSGNTIYF
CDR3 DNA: TGTGCCAGCAGCGTTAACTCTGGAAACACCATATATTTT

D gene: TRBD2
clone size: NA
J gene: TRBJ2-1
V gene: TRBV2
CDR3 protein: CASSEMGLAGAYNEQFF
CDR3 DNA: TGTGCCAGCAGTGAAATGGGCCTAGCGGGGGCCTACAATGAGCAGTTCTTC

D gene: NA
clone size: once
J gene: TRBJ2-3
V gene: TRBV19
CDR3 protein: CASSPPTDTQYF
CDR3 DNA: TGTGCCAGTAGTCCTCCCACAGATACGCAGTATTTT

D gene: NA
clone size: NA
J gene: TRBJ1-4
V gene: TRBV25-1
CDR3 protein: CASAQRKLFF
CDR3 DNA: TGTGCCAGCGCACAGAGAAAACTGTTTTTT

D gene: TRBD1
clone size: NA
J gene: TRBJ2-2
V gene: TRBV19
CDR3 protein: CATHPGGWGTGELFF
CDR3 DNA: TGTGCCACCCATCCAGGGGGCTGGGGCACCGGGGAGCTGTTTTTT

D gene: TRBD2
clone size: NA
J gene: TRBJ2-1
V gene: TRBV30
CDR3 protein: CAWNLQRGAGEQFF
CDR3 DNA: TGTGCCTGGAATCTCCAGCGGGGGGCGGGTGAGCAGTTCTTC

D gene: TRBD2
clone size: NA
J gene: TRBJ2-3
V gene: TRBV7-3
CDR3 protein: CASSPAGSGDSDTQYF
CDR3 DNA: TGTGCCAGCAGCCCCGCTGGGAGCGGGGACTCAGATACGCAGTATTTT

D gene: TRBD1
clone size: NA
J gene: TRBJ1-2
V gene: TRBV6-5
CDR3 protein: CASSYWGTGGIMGYTF
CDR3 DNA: TGTGCCAGCAGTTATTGGGGGACAGGGGGCATTATGGGCTACACCTTC

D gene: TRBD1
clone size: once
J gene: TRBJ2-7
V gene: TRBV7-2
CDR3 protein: CASSSGTGSSYEQYF
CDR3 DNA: TGTGCCAGCAGCTCCGGGACAGGGAGCTCCTACGAGCAGTACTTC

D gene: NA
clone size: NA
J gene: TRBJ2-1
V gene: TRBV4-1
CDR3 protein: CASSQESAFSYNEQFF
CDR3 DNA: TGCGCCAGCAGCCAAGAGTCCGCCTTCAGCTACAATGAGCAGTTCTTC

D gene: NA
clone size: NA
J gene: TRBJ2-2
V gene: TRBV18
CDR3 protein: CASSGTSNTGELFF
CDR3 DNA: TGTGCCAGCTCCGGGACTTCTAACACCGGGGAGCTGTTTTTT

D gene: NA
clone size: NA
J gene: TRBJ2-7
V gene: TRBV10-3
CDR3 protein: CAIMTELSYEQYF
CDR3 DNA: TGTGCCATCATGACTGAGCTTTCCTACGAGCAGTACTTC

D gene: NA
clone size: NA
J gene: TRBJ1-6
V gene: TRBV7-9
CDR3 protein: CASSLEVQGGNSPLHF
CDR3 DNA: TGTGCCAGCAGCTTAGAGGTGCAGGGAGGGAATTCACCCCTCCACTTT

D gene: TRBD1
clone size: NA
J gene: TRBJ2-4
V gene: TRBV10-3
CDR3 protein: CAISEGTGGRNIQYF
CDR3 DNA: TGTGCCATCAGTGAAGGGACAGGGGGCAGGAACATTCAGTACTTC

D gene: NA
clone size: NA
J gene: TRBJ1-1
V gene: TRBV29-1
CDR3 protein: CSSLAGVFETEAFF
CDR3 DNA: TGCAGCTCACTGGCAGGGGTGTTTGAGACTGAAGCTTTCTTT

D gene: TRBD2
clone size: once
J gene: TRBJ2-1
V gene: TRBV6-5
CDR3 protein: CASRTSGGQGNEQFF
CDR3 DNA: TGTGCCAGCAGGACTAGCGGGGGGCAGGGCAATGAGCAGTTCTTC

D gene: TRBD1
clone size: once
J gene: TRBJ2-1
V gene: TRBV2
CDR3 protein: CVIPAQGAGEQFF
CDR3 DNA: TGTGTCATACCCGCACAGGGGGCAGGTGAGCAGTTCTTC

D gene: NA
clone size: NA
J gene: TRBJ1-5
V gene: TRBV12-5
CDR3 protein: CASGLVPDRNQPQHF
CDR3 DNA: TGTGCTAGTGGTTTGGTCCCAGACAGAAATCAGCCCCAGCATTTT

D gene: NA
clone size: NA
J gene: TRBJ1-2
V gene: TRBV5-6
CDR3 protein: CASSFSGGGLDYGYTF
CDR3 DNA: TGTGCCAGCAGCTTCTCCGGCGGGGGCCTAGACTATGGCTACACCTTC

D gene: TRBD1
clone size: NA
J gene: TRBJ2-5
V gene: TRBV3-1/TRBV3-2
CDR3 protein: CASSQRTGQFQETQYF
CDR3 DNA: TGTGCCAGCAGCCAGAGGACAGGGCAGTTCCAAGAGACCCAGTACTTC

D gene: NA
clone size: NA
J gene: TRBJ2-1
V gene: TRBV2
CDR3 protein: CASKDRTYYNEQFF
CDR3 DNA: TGTGCCAGCAAGGACAGAACTTACTACAATGAGCAGTTCTTC

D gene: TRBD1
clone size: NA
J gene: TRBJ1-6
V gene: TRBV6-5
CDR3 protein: CASRGVGTANSPLHF
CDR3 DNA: TGTGCCAGCAGGGGGGTTGGGACAGCCAATTCACCCCTCCACTTT

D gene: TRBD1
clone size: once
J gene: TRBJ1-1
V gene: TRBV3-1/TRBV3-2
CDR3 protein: CASSQGDRGRVTEAFF
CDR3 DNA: TGTGCCAGCAGCCAAGGGGACAGGGGGCGGGTCACTGAAGCTTTCTTT

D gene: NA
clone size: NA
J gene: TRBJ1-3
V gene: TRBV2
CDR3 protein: CASSRGSSGNTIYF
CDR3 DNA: TGTGCCAGCAGTAGGGGGAGCTCTGGAAACACCATATATTTT

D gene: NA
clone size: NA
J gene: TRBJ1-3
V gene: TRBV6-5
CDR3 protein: CASSYMWSSGNTIYF
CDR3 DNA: TGTGCCAGCAGTTATATGTGGAGCTCTGGAAACACCATATATTTT

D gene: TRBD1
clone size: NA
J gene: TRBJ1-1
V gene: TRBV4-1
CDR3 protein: CASSQFLGQEAFF
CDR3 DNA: TGCGCCAGCAGCCAATTTCTGGGACAGGAAGCTTTCTTT

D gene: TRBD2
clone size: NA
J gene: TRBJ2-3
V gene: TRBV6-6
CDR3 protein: CASSSRTSVTDTQYF
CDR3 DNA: TGTGCCAGCAGTTCTCGGACTAGTGTGACAGATACGCAGTATTTT

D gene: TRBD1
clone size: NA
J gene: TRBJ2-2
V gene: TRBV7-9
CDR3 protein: CASSLGQGNTGELFF
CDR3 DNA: TGTGCCAGCAGCTTGGGACAGGGGAACACCGGGGAGCTGTTTTTT

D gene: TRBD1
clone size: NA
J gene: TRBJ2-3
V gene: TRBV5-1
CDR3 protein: CASSTGGPDTQYF
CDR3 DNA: TGCGCCAGCAGCACAGGGGGCCCAGATACGCAGTATTTT

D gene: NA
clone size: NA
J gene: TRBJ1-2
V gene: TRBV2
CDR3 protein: CASSEAYGYTF
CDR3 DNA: TGTGCCAGCTCGGAGGCTTATGGCTACACCTTC

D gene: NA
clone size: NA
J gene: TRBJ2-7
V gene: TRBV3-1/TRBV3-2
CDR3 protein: CASSLAGLNSYEQYF
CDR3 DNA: TGTGCCAGCAGCCTAGCAGGGTTAAACTCCTACGAGCAGTACTTC

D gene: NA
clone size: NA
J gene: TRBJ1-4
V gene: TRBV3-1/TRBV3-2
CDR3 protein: CASSFTYAAEATNEKLFF
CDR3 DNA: TGTGCCAGCAGCTTTACTTATGCGGCGGAGGCAACTAATGAAAAACTGTTTTTT